This passage covers 2 T cell receptor beta chains from one sample sequenced in a study of Ad26.COV2.S vaccination and SARS-CoV-2 variants (dated by TCRdb to the early 2020s). What this sample's treatment or condition label stands for: about 20 received Ad26.COV2.S at low or high dose, single or two shots; several received placebo; per-sample allocation not given. Repertoires of vaccine and placebo recipients were sequenced from samples taken on day 63 after the first injection. The library was made by the immunoSEQ multiplex PCR assay. TCRdb obtained this table from immuneACCESS and retained in-frame rearrangements with V and J assigned. These tables miss some clones; where compared with another copy, unresolved V genes account for less than half of the shortfall, and the remainder is unexplained. The sample yields 300,000 to 450,000 clones; 70% to 90% were counted once. Roughly 3.1% of the sample rests with the top ten.

The starting material was peripheral blood, obtained in a trial of Ad26.COV2.S vaccine versus placebo. These receptors were collected from a person between 18 and 65 years old who received the Ad26.COV2.S COVID-19 vaccine or a placebo.

CDR3 in DNA: TGTGCCAGCAGTTTATTGAGAGCATCCTATAGCTACGAGCAGTACTTC. Protein product: CASSLLRASYSYEQYF. The chain carries TRBV27 and TRBJ2-7; D gene unclear. V lost 1 base, J lost 3 bases, and 16 bases lay in between. Germline V gene data show CDR1 as MNHEY and CDR2 as SMNVEV (reference sequence). The length of the CDR3 is 16 residues.

CDR3 sequence reads: CASSFGDRVYEQYF. In nucleotides, the CDR3 is TGCGCCAGCAGCTTTGGAGATAGAGTCTACGAGCAGTACTTC. The chain carries TRBV5-1 and TRBJ2-7; D unclear. V was shortened by 2 bases and J by 3 bases, with 12 bases between the two germline ends. Germline V gives CDR1 SGHRS, CDR2 YFSETQ. The CDR3 spans 14 residues.